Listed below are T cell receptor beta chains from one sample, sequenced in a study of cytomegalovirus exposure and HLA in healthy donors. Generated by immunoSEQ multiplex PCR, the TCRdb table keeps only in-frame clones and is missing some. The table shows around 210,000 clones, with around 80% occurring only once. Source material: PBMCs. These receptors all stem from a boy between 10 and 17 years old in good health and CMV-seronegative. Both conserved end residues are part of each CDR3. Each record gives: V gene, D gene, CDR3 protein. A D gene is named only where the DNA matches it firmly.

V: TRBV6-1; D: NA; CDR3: CASSEGLLENF
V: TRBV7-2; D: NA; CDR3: CASSLGSRANQPQHF
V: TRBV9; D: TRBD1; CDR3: CASSDQGTVSGNTIYF
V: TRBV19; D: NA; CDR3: CAISTGSSHTEAFF
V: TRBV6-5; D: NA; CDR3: CASKTVARSPLHF
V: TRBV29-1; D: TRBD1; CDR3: CSVADRGLTEAFF
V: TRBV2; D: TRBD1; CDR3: CASSAQGTASTDTQYF
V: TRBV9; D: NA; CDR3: CASSSPLLLGQMNTGELFF
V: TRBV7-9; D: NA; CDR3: CASSLAGGGEQYF
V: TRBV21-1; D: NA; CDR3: CASSKVGGANYGYTF
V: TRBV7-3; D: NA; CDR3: CASSFLLWGRYNEQFF
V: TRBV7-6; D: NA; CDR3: CASSFNRVGHEQYF
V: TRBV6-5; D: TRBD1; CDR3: CASSYSDRVYGYTF
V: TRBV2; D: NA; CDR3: CASSERFGVVDGYTF
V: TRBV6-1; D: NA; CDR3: CASETGLFVDTEAFF
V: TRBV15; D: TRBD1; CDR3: CATSRVRGHGYTF
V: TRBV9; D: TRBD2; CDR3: CASSVAFLGTKPGDTQYF
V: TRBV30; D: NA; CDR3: CACPKASTNTGELFF
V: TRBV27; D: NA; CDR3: CASSLPFGGLLGSPLHF
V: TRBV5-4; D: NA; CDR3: CASSLAEGEAFF
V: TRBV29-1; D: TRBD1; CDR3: CSDEETGGSEAFF
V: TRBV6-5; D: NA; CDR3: CASSPWRSGNTIYF
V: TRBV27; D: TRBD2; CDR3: CASSLLAGGSGTDTQYF
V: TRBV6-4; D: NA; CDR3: CASSVISGANVLTF
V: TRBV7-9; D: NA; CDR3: CASRPGFEDSPLHF
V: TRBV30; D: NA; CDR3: CAWTQGNNSPLHF
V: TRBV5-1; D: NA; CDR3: CASSLPGESSGNTIYF
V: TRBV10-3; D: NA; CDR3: CAISESTRPEQYF
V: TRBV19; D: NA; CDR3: CASYQGGGASTDTQYF
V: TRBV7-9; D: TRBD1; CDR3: CASSTTGRQYF
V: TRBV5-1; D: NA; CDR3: CASSLGTAMNTEAFF
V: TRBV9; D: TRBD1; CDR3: CASSVGTGLYHSTEAFF
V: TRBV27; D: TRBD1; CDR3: CASSEDRGTTYGYTF
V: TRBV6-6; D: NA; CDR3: CASSYSVSEAFF
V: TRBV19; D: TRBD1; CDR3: CASSTRDRGAIQYF
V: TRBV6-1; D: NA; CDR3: CASSEAFRWFSNNEQFF
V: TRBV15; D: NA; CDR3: CATSRDLGGGNTIYF
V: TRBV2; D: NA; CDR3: CASRPLRQFSGNTIYF
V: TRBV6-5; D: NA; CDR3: CASRQGWTEAFF
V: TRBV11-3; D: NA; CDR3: CASSPRGGGADYGYTF
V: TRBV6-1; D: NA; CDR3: CASSGVRADTQYF
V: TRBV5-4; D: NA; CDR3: CASSLAGGANEKLFF
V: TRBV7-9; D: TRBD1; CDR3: CASSLGVGGQTLYEQYF
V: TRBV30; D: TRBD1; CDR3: CAWSAYRGMAAEAFF
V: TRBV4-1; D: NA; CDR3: CASSQAGRGSRSYEQYF
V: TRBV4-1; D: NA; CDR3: CASSHGGGSYEQYF
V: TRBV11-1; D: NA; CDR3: CASYPGWGEQYF
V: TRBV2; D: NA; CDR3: CASSGGLGGAFF
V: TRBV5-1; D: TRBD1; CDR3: CASSFDRGMNTEAFF
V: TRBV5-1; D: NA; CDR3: CASSIGLNSGNTIYF
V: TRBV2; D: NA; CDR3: CASRRDQPQHF
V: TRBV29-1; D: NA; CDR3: CSVRPTDLYYEQYF
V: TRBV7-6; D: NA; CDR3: CASSTQGRPTDTQYF
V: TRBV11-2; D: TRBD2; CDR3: CASSLELAGFAYEQYF